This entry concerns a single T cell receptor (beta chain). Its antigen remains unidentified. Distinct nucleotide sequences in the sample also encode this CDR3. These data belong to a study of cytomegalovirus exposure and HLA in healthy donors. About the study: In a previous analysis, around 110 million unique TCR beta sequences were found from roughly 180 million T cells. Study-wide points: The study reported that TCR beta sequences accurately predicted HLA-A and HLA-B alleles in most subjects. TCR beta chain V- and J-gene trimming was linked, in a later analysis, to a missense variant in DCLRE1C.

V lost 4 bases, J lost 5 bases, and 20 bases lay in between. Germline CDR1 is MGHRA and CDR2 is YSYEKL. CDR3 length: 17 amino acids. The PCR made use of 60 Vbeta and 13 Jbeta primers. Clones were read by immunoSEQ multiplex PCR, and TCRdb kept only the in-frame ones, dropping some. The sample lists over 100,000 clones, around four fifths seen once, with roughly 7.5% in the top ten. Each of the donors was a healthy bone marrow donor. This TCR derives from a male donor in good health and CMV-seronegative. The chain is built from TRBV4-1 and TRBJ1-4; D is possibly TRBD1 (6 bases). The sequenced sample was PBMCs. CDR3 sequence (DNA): TGCGCCAGCAGCCGAACAGGGTCCCCTGGACCAAATGAAAAACTGTTTTTT. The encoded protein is CASSRTGSPGPNEKLFF.